This is a list of T cell receptor beta chains from one sample in a study of technical replicates of blood from a handful of donors. Clones were sequenced by immunoSEQ multiplex PCR, and TCRdb holds only the in-frame ones, with some missing. The data hold more than 70,000 clones, with approximately 90% observed a single time. Sequencing was done on a sample of T cells isolated from PBMCs. These receptors were collected from a human donor in good health. Each CDR3 is given with its conserved first and last residue. The D gene is left open where the match is weak. Part of the rows lack a size; the others show once, few, many or a class for expanded clones.

CDR3 protein	CDR3 DNA	V gene	J gene	D gene	clone size
CASSSRTSGGNEQFF	TGTGCCAGCAGCTCCCGGACTAGCGGAGGCAATGAGCAGTTCTTC	TRBV7-6	TRBJ2-1	TRBD2	.
CASSAGGNQPQHF	TGCGCCAGCAGTGCCGGAGGGAATCAGCCCCAGCATTTT	TRBV10-1	TRBJ1-5	.	few
CASSLGGRQQETQYF	TGTGCCAGCAGCTTGGGAGGCAGACAGCAAGAGACCCAGTACTTC	TRBV5-4	TRBJ2-5	.	.
CASSLGENTEAFF	TGTGCCAGCAGCTTGGGCGAGAACACTGAAGCTTTCTTT	TRBV5-4	TRBJ1-1	.	.
CASSLYRAGGEQFF	TGTGCCAGCAGCTTGTATCGAGCGGGAGGTGAGCAGTTCTTC	TRBV5-4	TRBJ2-1	TRBD2	.
CASRGRVAGGGETQYF	TGTGCCAGCAGGGGGAGAGTAGCGGGAGGCGGGGAGACCCAGTACTTC	TRBV6-6	TRBJ2-5	TRBD2	.
CASTSRTGGGNVLTF	TGTGCCAGCACCTCAAGGACAGGGGGCGGCAACGTCCTGACTTTC	TRBV6-5	TRBJ2-6	TRBD1	.
CASSSVDWDSIYEQYF	TGTGCCAGCAGCTCCGTGGACTGGGACTCAATTTACGAGCAGTACTTC	TRBV11-2	TRBJ2-7	.	.
CASSYSSDGYTF	TGTGCCAGCAGTTACAGTTCGGATGGCTACACCTTC	TRBV6-6	TRBJ1-2	.	.
CASSAEGEAYEQYF	TGTGCCAGCAGCGCCGAGGGGGAAGCCTACGAGCAGTACTTC	TRBV9	TRBJ2-7	.	.
CASSAVENTEAFF	TGTGCCAGTAGCGCGGTGGAAAACACTGAAGCTTTCTTT	TRBV19	TRBJ1-1	.	few
CASSSTGLHGELFF	TGTGCCAGCAGTTCGACAGGGCTGCACGGGGAGCTGTTTTTT	TRBV28	TRBJ2-2	TRBD1	.
CASSVLHPGQTYNEQFF	TGTGCCAGCAGTGTACTCCACCCGGGACAGACCTACAATGAGCAGTTCTTC	TRBV25-1	TRBJ2-1	TRBD1	.
CASSFLRTGGLGTDTQYF	TGTGCCAGCAGCTTTCTTCGGACGGGGGGCCTAGGCACAGATACGCAGTATTTT	TRBV7-6	TRBJ2-3	.	.
CASSLPPHSRVGFTAQHF	TGTGCCAGCAGTTTACCTCCTCATTCCAGGGTCGGGTTCACGGCCCAGCATTTT	TRBV27	TRBJ1-5	.	.
CAESGGAGGYTF	TGTGCCGAGTCGGGGGGCGCGGGTGGCTACACCTTC	TRBV5-4	TRBJ1-2	.	.
CASSVASGQGTVGPMNTEAFF	TGTGCCAGCAGCGTAGCCTCGGGACAGGGGACCGTAGGCCCGATGAACACTGAAGCTTTCTTT	TRBV9	TRBJ1-1	TRBD1	.
CASSPVHTDTQYF	TGTGCCAGCAGTCCGGTCCACACAGATACGCAGTATTTT	TRBV6-5	TRBJ2-3	.	.
CAISSDRDGNQPQHF	TGTGCCATCAGTTCGGACAGGGACGGCAATCAGCCCCAGCATTTT	TRBV10-3	TRBJ1-5	TRBD1	.
CASSLVTGRRGFF	TGTGCCAGCAGCTTAGTAACAGGCAGGCGTGGTTTCTTT	TRBV11-3	TRBJ1-1	.	.
CASSLEGQAGDTQYF	TGCGCCAGCAGCTTAGAAGGTCAGGCTGGTGATACGCAGTATTTT	TRBV5-1	TRBJ2-3	.	.
CASSLAHDSPLDNEQFF	TGCGCCAGCAGCTTGGCCCACGACAGCCCTCTAGACAATGAGCAGTTCTTC	TRBV5-1	TRBJ2-1	.	once
CASSLVGGGDGYTF	TGTGCCAGCAGCTTAGTAGGAGGGGGGGATGGCTACACCTTC	TRBV7-6	TRBJ1-2	.	.
CASSQGSGNNQPQHF	TGTGCCAGCAGCCAGGGGTCGGGGAACAATCAGCCCCAGCATTTT	TRBV14	TRBJ1-5	.	few
CASSTHREKVNNEQFF	TGTGCCAGCAGCACCCACAGGGAAAAGGTTAACAATGAGCAGTTCTTC	TRBV21-1	TRBJ2-1	.	.
CASSSTTGLAGGGGETQYF	TGTGCCAGCAGCTCAACGACGGGACTAGCGGGGGGAGGTGGAGAGACCCAGTACTTC	TRBV9	TRBJ2-5	TRBD2	.
CASMAPGGHGYTF	TGTGCCAGTATGGCCCCCGGCGGGCATGGCTACACCTTC	TRBV19	TRBJ1-2	.	.
CASSESGLAGQYEQYF	TGCGCCAGCAGTGAGTCTGGACTAGCGGGACAATACGAGCAGTACTTC	TRBV10-1	TRBJ2-7	TRBD2	.
CASSGADLPYQETQYF	TGTGCCAGTAGTGGGGCGGACCTACCGTACCAAGAGACCCAGTACTTC	TRBV19	TRBJ2-5	.	few
CASSLSTWTSVLDNEQFF	TGTGCCAGCAGTTTATCGACCTGGACTAGTGTGCTTGACAATGAGCAGTTCTTC	TRBV27	TRBJ2-1	TRBD2	.
CASGYRGESYEQYF	TGTGCCAGCGGCTACAGGGGAGAATCCTACGAGCAGTACTTC	TRBV6-1	TRBJ2-7	TRBD1	.
CASSSPSGGASEQYF	TGCGCCAGCAGCTCTCCAAGCGGGGGGGCCTCCGAGCAGTACTTC	TRBV10-2	TRBJ2-7	TRBD2	.
CSVDRGPYEQYF	TGCAGCGTTGACAGGGGGCCCTACGAGCAGTACTTC	TRBV29-1	TRBJ2-7	TRBD1	.
CASRRPRSGNFNEKLFF	TGTGCCAGCAGGAGACCGAGAAGCGGGAATTTTAATGAAAAACTGTTTTTT	TRBV2	TRBJ1-4	.	.
CASSEGGTSQETQYF	TGTGCCAGCAGTGAAGGGGGGACATCCCAAGAGACCCAGTACTTC	TRBV6-1	TRBJ2-5	.	.
CASSQGQYYEQYF	TGTGCCAGCAGTCAAGGACAGTACTACGAGCAGTACTTC	TRBV6-5	TRBJ2-7	.	once
CASSPSWGRGQPQHF	TGTGCCAGCAGCCCTTCTTGGGGGCGAGGGCAGCCCCAGCATTTT	TRBV4-2	TRBJ1-5	.	once
CASSQGLALEQFF	TGCGCCAGCAGCCAGGGACTAGCGCTTGAGCAGTTCTTC	TRBV5-1	TRBJ2-1	TRBD2	.
CASSYRLYTGELFF	TGTGCCAGCAGTTACCGACTTTACACCGGGGAGCTGTTTTTT	TRBV6-5	TRBJ2-2	.	.
CASRQTDYRNPGTRVPREAFF	TGTGCCAGCAGGCAGACGGATTATAGAAACCCCGGGACACGGGTTCCCCGTGAAGCTTTCTTT	TRBV28	TRBJ1-1	.	.
CASSVGGEQYF	TGCGCCAGCAGTGTAGGCGGAGAGCAGTATTTT	TRBV10-1	TRBJ2-3	.	.
CASSERDSRFRLSSTDTQYF	TGTGCCAGCAGTGAAAGGGACAGCCGCTTCAGACTTTCTAGCACAGATACGCAGTATTTT	TRBV6-1	TRBJ2-3	TRBD1	.
CASSPRLRGQFNQPQHF	TGTGCCAGCAGCCCCCGGCTTAGGGGACAGTTCAATCAGCCCCAGCATTTT	TRBV5-5	TRBJ1-5	TRBD1	.
CASSPIAGGLETQYF	TGTGCCAGCAGCCCAATAGCGGGGGGCCTGGAGACCCAGTACTTC	TRBV7-3	TRBJ2-5	TRBD2	.
CASTRGFNQPQHF	TGTGCCAGCACCCGAGGGTTCAATCAGCCCCAGCATTTT	TRBV6-5	TRBJ1-5	.	.
CASSEQGNTEAFF	TGCGCCAGCAGCGAACAGGGAAACACTGAAGCTTTCTTT	TRBV5-1	TRBJ1-1	.	few
CASSSRIKGAEAFF	TGTGCCAGCAGTTCACGAATCAAGGGGGCTGAAGCTTTCTTT	TRBV28	TRBJ1-1	.	.
CASVRDTYEQYF	TGTGCCAGCGTTCGGGATACCTACGAGCAGTACTTC	TRBV7-9	TRBJ2-7	.	.
CASKNRDNYGYTF	TGCGCCAGCAAGAACAGGGATAACTATGGCTACACCTTC	TRBV10-2	TRBJ1-2	.	once
CASSGPKRVF	TGTGCCAGCAGCGGGCCAAAGCGGGTCTTC	TRBV7-9	TRBJ2-1	.	.
CAWSLTSGKAFF	TGTGCCTGGAGTCTCACTTCAGGGAAAGCTTTCTTT	TRBV30	TRBJ1-1	.	.
CAMSDRENTEAFF	TGTGCCATGTCCGACAGGGAGAACACTGAAGCTTTCTTT	TRBV10-3	TRBJ1-1	TRBD1	.